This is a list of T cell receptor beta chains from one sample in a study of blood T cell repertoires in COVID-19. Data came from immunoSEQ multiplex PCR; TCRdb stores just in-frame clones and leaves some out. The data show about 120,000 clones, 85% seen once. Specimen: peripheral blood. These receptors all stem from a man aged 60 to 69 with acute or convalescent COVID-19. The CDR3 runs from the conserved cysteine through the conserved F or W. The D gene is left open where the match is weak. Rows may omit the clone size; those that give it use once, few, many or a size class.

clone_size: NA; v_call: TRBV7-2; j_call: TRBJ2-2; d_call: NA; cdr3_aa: CASTGAGKNTGELFF; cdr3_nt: TGTGCCAGCACCGGCGCGGGGAAAAACACCGGGGAGCTGTTTTTT
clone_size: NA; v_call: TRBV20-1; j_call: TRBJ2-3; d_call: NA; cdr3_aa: CSASSLVGTDTQYF; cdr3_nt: TGCAGTGCTAGTTCTCTAGTGGGCACAGATACGCAGTATTTT
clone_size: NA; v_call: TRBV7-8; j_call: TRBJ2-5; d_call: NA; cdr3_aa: CASSLVGEETQYF; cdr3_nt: TGTGCCAGCAGCTTAGTAGGGGAAGAGACCCAGTACTTC
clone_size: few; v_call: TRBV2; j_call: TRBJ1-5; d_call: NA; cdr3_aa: CASREYSNQPQHF; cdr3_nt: TGTGCCAGCCGGGAATATAGCAATCAGCCCCAGCATTTT
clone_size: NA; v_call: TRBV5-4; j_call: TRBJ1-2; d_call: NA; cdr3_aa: CATSDSPNYGYTF; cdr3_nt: TGTGCCACCTCGGACAGCCCTAACTATGGCTACACCTTC
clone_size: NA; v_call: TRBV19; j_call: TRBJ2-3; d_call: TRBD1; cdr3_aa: CASKNGQGADTQYF; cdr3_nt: TGTGCCAGTAAAAATGGACAGGGCGCAGATACGCAGTATTTT
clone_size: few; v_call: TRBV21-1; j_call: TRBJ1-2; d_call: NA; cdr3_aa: CASSSQAGEGKYGYTF; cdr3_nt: TGTGCCAGCAGCTCCCAGGCAGGGGAGGGAAAGTATGGCTACACCTTC
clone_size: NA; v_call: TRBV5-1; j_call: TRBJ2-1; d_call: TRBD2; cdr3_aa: CASSLAGGAYNEQFF; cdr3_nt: TGCGCCAGCAGCTTGGCGGGAGGAGCCTACAATGAGCAGTTCTTC
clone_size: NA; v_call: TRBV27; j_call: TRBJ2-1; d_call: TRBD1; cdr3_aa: CASSSGTGGSNEQFF; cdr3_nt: TGTGCCAGCAGTTCCGGGACAGGGGGCAGCAATGAGCAGTTCTTC
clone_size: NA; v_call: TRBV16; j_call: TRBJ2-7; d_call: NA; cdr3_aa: CASSPPGAHEQYF; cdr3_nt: TGTGCCAGCAGCCCTCCAGGGGCGCACGAGCAGTACTTC
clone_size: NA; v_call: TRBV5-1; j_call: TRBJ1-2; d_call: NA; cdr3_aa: CASSLNRDYGYTF; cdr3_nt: TGCGCCAGCAGCTTAAACAGGGATTATGGCTACACCTTC
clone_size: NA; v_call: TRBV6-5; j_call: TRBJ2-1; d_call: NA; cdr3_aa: CASSSGASEYNEQFF; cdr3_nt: TGTGCCAGCAGTTCTGGGGCTAGCGAGTACAATGAGCAGTTCTTC
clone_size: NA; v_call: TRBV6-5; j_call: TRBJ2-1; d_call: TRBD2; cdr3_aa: CASTQRAGGFNEQFF; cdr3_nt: TGTGCCAGCACCCAGAGGGCGGGAGGTTTCAATGAGCAGTTCTTC
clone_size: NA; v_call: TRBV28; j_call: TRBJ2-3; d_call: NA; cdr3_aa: CASSETVMQGTQYF; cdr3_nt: TGTGCCAGCTCCGAGACGGTAATGCAGGGTACGCAGTATTTT
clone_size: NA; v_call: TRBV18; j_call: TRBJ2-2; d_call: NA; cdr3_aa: CASSLLARGQNTGELFF; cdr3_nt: TGTGCCAGCTCACTTCTTGCCAGGGGACAGAACACCGGGGAGCTGTTTTTT